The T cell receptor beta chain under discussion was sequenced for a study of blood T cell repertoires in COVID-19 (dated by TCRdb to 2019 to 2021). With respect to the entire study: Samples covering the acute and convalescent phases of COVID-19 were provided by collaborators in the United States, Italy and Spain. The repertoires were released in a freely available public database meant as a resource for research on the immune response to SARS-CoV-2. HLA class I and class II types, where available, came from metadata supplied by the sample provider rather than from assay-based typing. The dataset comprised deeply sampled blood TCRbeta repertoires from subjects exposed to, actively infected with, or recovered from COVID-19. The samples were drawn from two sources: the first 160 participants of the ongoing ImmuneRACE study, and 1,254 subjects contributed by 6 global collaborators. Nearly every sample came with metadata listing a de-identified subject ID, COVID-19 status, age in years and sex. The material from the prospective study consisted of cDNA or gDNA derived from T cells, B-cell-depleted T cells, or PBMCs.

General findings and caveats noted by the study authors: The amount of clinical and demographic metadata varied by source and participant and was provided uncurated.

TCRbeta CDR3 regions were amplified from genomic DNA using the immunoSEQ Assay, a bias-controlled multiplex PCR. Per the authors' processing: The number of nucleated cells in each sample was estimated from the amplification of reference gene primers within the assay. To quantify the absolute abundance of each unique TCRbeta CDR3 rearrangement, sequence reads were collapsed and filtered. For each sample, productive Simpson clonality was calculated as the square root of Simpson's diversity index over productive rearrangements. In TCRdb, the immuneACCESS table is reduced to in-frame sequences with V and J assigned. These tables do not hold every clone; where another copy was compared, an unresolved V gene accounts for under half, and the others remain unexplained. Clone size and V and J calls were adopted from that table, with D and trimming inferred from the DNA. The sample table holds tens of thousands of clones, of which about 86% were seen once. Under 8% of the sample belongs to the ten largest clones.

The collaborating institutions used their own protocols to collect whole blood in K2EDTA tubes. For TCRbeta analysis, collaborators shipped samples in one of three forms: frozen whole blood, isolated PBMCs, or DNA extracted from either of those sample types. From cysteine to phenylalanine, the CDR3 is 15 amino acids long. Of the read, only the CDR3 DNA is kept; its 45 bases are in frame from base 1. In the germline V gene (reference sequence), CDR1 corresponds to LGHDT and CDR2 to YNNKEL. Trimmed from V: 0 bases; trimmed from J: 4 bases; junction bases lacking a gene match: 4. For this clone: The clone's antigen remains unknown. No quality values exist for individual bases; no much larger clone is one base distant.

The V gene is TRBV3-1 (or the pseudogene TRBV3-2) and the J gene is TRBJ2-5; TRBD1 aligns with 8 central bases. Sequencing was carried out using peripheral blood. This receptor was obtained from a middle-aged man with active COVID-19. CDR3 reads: CASSQEDRVRETQYF. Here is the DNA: TGTGCCAGCAGCCAAGAGGACAGGGTCCGAGAGACCCAGTACTTC.